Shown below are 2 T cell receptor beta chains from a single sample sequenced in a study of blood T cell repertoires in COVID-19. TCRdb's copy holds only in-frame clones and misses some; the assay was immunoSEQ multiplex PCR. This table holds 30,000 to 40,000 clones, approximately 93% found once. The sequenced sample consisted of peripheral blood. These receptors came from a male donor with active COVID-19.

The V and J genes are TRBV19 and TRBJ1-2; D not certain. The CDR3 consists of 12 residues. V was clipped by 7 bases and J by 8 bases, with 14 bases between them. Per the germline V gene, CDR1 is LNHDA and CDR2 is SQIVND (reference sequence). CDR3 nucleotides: TGTGCCAGTAATTCGCTCGGGTTAGGCTACACCTTC. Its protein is CASNSLGLGYTF.

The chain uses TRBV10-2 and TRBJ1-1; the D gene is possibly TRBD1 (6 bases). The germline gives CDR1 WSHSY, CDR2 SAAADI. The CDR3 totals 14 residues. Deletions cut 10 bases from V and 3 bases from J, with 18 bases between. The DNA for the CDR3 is TGCGCCAACGGTCACGGTCCAGGGGACACTGAAGCTTTCTTT. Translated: CANGHGPGDTEAFF.